Below, 6 T cell receptor beta chains from the same sample are listed, as sequenced in a study of blood T cell repertoires in COVID-19 (TCRdb year 2020). Libraries came from the immunoSEQ multiplex PCR assay. The table comes from immuneACCESS by way of TCRdb, which keeps in-frame sequences with V and J called. Part of the clones is missing from these tables; in studies checked, under half for an unresolved V gene and the rest for unknown reasons. In all, the sample holds approximately 59,000 clones, and around 80% of those were seen once. The ten largest account for roughly 14% of the sample. The material sequenced was peripheral blood. These TCRs come from a man aged 80 or over with acute or convalescent COVID-19.

The chain has TRBV7-2 and TRBJ2-1; D is possibly TRBD2 (5 bases). V lost 11 bases and J lost 5, with 22 bases in between. The CDR3 totals 15 residues. Germline lookup yields CDR1 SGHTA and CDR2 FQGNSA. The CDR3 region is CAGAPYRGFDNEQFF. The CDR3 DNA reads as TGTGCCGGCGCCCCGTACCGGGGTTTTGACAATGAGCAGTTCTTC.

The chain employs TRBV1 and TRBJ2-2; the table's D gene call, TRBD1, was not cross checked with the DNA. TRBV1 is an annotated pseudogene. The CDR3 has 15 amino acids. The CDR3 bases are TGCACCAGCAGCCCATTGGGACAGAACACCGGGGAGCTGTTTTTT. It specifies CTSSPLGQNTGELFF.

The chain employs TRBV19 and TRBJ2-5, with 8 bases that match TRBD2. Trimming removed 6 bases from V and 5 bases from J; junction bases left unmatched: 5. The CDR3 spans 13 residues. Germline values: CDR1 LNHDA, CDR2 SQIVND (reference sequence). As DNA, the CDR3 is TGTGCCAGTAGCGGGAGGGCCGGGGAGACCCAGTACTTC. Protein product: CASSGRAGETQYF.

The chain carries TRBV13 and TRBJ1-1; TRBD1 is a possible D gene (6 bases). The CDR3 consists of 16 residues. The V gene's germline CDR1 is PRHDT and CDR2 FYEKMQ (reference sequence). Trimming stripped 1 base from V and 0 bases from J, with 12 bases between. The CDR3 region is CASSLEGVNMNTEAFF. The CDR3 DNA reads TGTGCCAGCAGCTTAGAGGGGGTTAATATGAACACTGAAGCTTTCTTT.

This chain connects TRBV2 to TRBJ1-2; possible D gene TRBD1, 6 bases. CDR1 is SNHLY and CDR2 is FYNNEI in the germline V gene. The ends were cut back, 4 bases at V and 2 bases at J, with 14 bases in the middle. This CDR3 has 15 residues. CDR3 in DNA: TGTGCCAGCAGTGCACAGGGTATGGTAAACTATGGCTACACCTTC. It specifies CASSAQGMVNYGYTF.

Only one count was recorded for this clone. This chain joins TRBV3-1 (or the pseudogene TRBV3-2) and TRBJ2-3, with a weak D call TRBD1 (5 bases). The germline gives CDR1 LGHDT, CDR2 YNNKEL (reference sequence). The CDR3 runs 13 residues. Trimming cost V 4 bases and J 4 bases, with 9 bases left between them. The DNA for the CDR3 is TGTGCCAGCAGCCGAATGACAGCAGATACGCAGTATTTT. The encoded protein is CASSRMTADTQYF.